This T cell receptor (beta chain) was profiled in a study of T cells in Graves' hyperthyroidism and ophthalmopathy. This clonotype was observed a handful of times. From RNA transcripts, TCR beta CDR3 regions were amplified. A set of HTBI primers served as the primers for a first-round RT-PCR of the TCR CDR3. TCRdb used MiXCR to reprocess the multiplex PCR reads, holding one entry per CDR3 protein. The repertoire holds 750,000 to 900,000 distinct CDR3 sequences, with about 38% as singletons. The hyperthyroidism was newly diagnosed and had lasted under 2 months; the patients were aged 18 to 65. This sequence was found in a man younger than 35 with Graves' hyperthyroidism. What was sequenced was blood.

As DNA, the CDR3 is TGCGCCAGCAGCTTGGGGGGTGAAAGCAATCAGCCCCAGCATTTT. It encodes CASSLGGESNQPQHF. The J gene is TRBJ1-5, the V gene TRBV5-1; D not certain. The germline V gene has CDR1 SGHRS and CDR2 YFSETQ. There are 15 residues in the CDR3. V lost 0 bases to trimming and J lost 1 base, with 8 bases between them.